Following are 23 T cell receptor beta chains from one sample sequenced in a study of shared clonotypes between healthy human individuals (dated by TCRdb to 2020 to 2021). For the CD8 naive samples, CD45RO-negative cells were positively selected for CCR7, yielding a CD45RA+CCR7+ population from which TemRA cells were excluded. Libraries were built with the immunoSEQ multiplex PCR assay. TCRdb limited this immuneACCESS table to in-frame rearrangements with V and J called. A share of clones is missing; checked studies link under half to unresolved V genes, and the rest is unexplained. The sample yields around 1,900,000 clones; about 93% were counted once. Around 1.8% of the sample rests with the top ten. Specimen: naive CD8+ T cells from PBMCs. The cell subset or site label here, explained by the study, means: CD45RA+CCR7+. These receptors all stem from a man aged 18 to 29 in good health. Some clones in this sample may be carry-over from other donors' samples.

The chain recombines TRBV4-1 with TRBJ1-2; unclear D gene. Germline CDR1 MGHRA, CDR2 YSYEKL. V was pared by 2 bases and J by 2 bases, with 18 bases between. The CDR3 runs 17 residues. The CDR3 sequence: CASSQSFDGRPNYGYTF. In DNA, the CDR3 is TGCGCCAGCAGCCAATCCTTTGACGGCCGGCCCAACTATGGCTACACCTTC.

In the case of this clone: Other DNA sequences of this sample code for an identical CDR3. The CDR3 sequence is CASSRGNTGELFF. CDR3 nucleotide sequence: TGTGCCTCCTCGAGGGGGAACACCGGGGAGCTGTTTTTT. The chain carries TRBV28 and TRBJ2-2, with D perhaps assigned TRBD1 or TRBD2 (5 bases each). The V end was cut by 11 bases, the J end by 1 base, with 11 bases between. Germline V lookup: CDR1 MDHEN, CDR2 SYDVKM. The CDR3 sequence is 13 residues long.

This rearrangement joins TRBV5-1 to TRBJ2-3; D gene ambiguous. The CDR3 is 15 amino acids. Trimming cost V 3 bases and J 0 bases, with 11 bases left between them. The germline V gene has CDR1 SGHRS and CDR2 YFSETQ. The CDR3 here is CASSSKVSSTDTQYF. The CDR3 DNA follows: TGCGCCAGCAGCTCGAAGGTATCTAGCACAGATACGCAGTATTTT.

This sequence joins TRBV6-1 and TRBJ1-4; perhaps TRBD1 as D (5 bases). Deletions cut 8 bases from V and 4 bases from J, with 17 bases between. CDR1 and CDR2 (germline): MNHNS, SASEGT. The CDR3 sequence is 15 residues long. This CDR3 is CASDGRQSLNEKLFF. The CDR3 bases are TGTGCCAGCGATGGCAGACAGAGCCTTAATGAAAAACTGTTTTTT.

The V and J genes are TRBV6-1 and TRBJ1-2; a possible D gene is TRBD1 (6 bases). The length of the CDR3 is 15 residues. Per germline, CDR1 MNHNS and CDR2 SASEGT. With 1 base removed from V and 8 bases from J, the gap between germline ends came to 17 bases. CDR3 protein: CASSEDGQLFGGYTF. CDR3 coding DNA: TGTGCCAGCAGTGAAGACGGACAGCTTTTCGGGGGCTACACCTTC.

This clone was recorded once. This rearrangement joins TRBV19 to TRBJ2-1; tentatively, D is TRBD1 (5 bases). The germline V gene encodes CDR1 LNHDA and CDR2 SQIVND (reference sequence). V lost 3 bases, J lost 4 bases, and 13 bases lay in between. The CDR3 loop spans 15 amino acids. The CDR3, as DNA: TGTGCCAGTAGTATTTCAGGGAATCGGTACAATGAGCAGTTCTTC. This encodes CASSISGNRYNEQFF.

This chain links TRBV30 with TRBJ1-1; D ambiguous. V was shortened by 4 bases and J by 0 bases, with 15 bases between the two germline ends. The CDR3 runs to 15 residues. Germline V lookup: CDR1 GTSNPN, CDR2 SVGIG (reference sequence). The DNA of the CDR3 is TGTGCCTGGACCGGCGGAAGTACCATGAACACTGAAGCTTTCTTT. Translating it yields CAWTGGSTMNTEAFF.

To note about this clone: Distinct nucleotide sequences in the sample also encode this CDR3. The V gene is TRBV27, the J gene TRBJ1-5, with D maybe TRBD1 (5 bases). Germline values: CDR1 MNHEY, CDR2 SMNVEV (reference sequence). This CDR3 comprises 14 residues. The ends were cut back, 5 bases at V and 4 bases at J, with 12 bases in the middle. CDR3 in amino acids: CASSIRQGNQPQHF. The CDR3 DNA sequence: TGTGCCAGCAGTATCCGGCAGGGAAATCAGCCCCAGCATTTT.

The V call is TRBV7-9, the J call TRBJ2-3; D remains unclear. The CDR3 runs 13 residues. Trimming pared 7 bases from V and 6 bases from J, leaving 14 bases between. Germline-derived CDR1 and CDR2 are SEHNR and FQNEAQ (reference sequence). The CDR3 sequence: CASNPMNGDTQYF. DNA of the CDR3: TGTGCCAGCAACCCCATGAACGGGGATACGCAGTATTTT.

This rearrangement joins TRBV12-5 to TRBJ1-1, with D unresolved. CDR3 length: 14 amino acids. Trimming took 7 bases from V and 4 from J, leaving 16 bases between them. Germline V CDR1 and CDR2: LGHNT, FRNRAP. CDR3 residues: CASAPVSIATEAFF. The CDR3, as DNA: TGTGCTAGTGCCCCGGTTAGCATAGCCACTGAAGCTTTCTTT.

The rearrangement joins TRBV6-4 to TRBJ2-1; 10 positions agree with TRBD2. CDR3 length equals 16 residues. V lost 5 bases, J lost 3 bases, and 7 bases stayed unmatched. Germline CDR1 MRHNA, CDR2 SNTAGT. The CDR3 reads CASSRLAGGIYNEQFF. The DNA of the CDR3 is TGTGCCAGCAGTCGACTAGCGGGTGGAATCTACAATGAGCAGTTCTTC.

The rearrangement uses TRBV7-3 and TRBJ1-2; perhaps TRBD1 as D (6 bases). The CDR3 has 15 amino acids. CDR1 is SGHTA, CDR2 FQGTGA, per germline. The germline V and J ends were trimmed by 4 bases and 8 bases, with 20 bases remaining between them. In DNA, the CDR3 is TGTGCCAGCAGCTCAAACGGACAGCTTGATCGAGGCTACACCTTC. It yields the protein CASSSNGQLDRGYTF.

The rearrangement links TRBV11-2 to TRBJ2-7, with 7 nucleotides matching TRBD1. V dropped 4 bases and J dropped 3; count of bases not matched to a gene: 3. Germline V CDR1 and CDR2: SGHAT, FQNNGV. The length of the CDR3 is 13 residues. CDR3 protein: CASSYRDSYEQYF. The CDR3 DNA follows: TGTGCCAGCAGCTACCGGGACAGCTACGAGCAGTACTTC. Together with reference TRBV11-2 and TRBJ2-7, the CDR3 gives the full variable domain: EAGVAQSPRYKIIEKRQSVAFWCNPISGHATLYWYQQILGQGPKLLIQFQNNGVVDDSQLPKDRFSAERLKGVDSTLKIQPAKLEDSAVYLCASSYRDSYEQYFGPGTRLTVT.

The chain couples TRBV6-5 to TRBJ2-5, with 12 bases aligning to TRBD2. The germline gives CDR1 MNHEY, CDR2 SVGAGI. V was clipped by 4 bases and J by 1 base; unmatched bases: 4. The CDR3 spans 16 residues. CDR3 protein: CASSSRTSGTQETQYF. The DNA of the CDR3 is TGTGCCAGCAGTTCGCGGACTAGCGGGACCCAAGAGACCCAGTACTTC.

The chain links TRBV5-5 to TRBJ1-2; no clear D gene. This CDR3 region has 12 residues. The V end lost 2 bases, the J end lost 4 bases, and 6 bases lay between the germline ends. Germline CDR1 is SGHKS and CDR2 is YYEKEE (reference sequence). The CDR3 is CASSLAAYGYTF. In DNA, the CDR3 is TGTGCCAGCAGCTTAGCCGCCTATGGCTACACCTTC.

V usage is TRBV6-5 and J usage is TRBJ2-5; D not resolved. Trimming took off 2 bases at V and 5 bases at J, with 12 bases between the two ends. This CDR3 has 14 amino acids. The germline CDR1 and CDR2 sequences are MNHEY and SVGAGI. The CDR3 bases are TGTGCCAGCAGTTACATCCAGGAGACGGAGACCCAGTACTTC. As protein: CASSYIQETETQYF.

The chain couples TRBV11-2 to TRBJ2-5; a weak D match, TRBD1 (5 bases). The J call may be wrong; the DNA end is better matched by TRBJ2-7. CDR1 is SGHAT, CDR2 FQNNGV, per germline. This CDR3 contains 15 residues. The CDR3 region is CASSLGKGPSYEQYF. In DNA form, the CDR3 reads TGTGCCAGCAGCTTGGGTAAGGGGCCCTCCTACGAGCAGTACTTC.

The chain links TRBV11-2 to TRBJ2-1; D gene unclear. Per germline, CDR1 SGHAT and CDR2 FQNNGV. V was pared by 0 bases and J by 12 bases, with 12 bases between. The length of the CDR3 is 13 residues. The CDR3 DNA is TGTGCCAGCAGCTTAGATAGGCGGTGGGTGCAGTTCTTC. It is translated as CASSLDRRWVQFF. The variable domain in full, with the rest retrieved from reference TRBV11-2 and TRBJ2-1, is EAGVAQSPRYKIIEKRQSVAFWCNPISGHATLYWYQQILGQGPKLLIQFQNNGVVDDSQLPKDRFSAERLKGVDSTLKIQPAKLEDSAVYLCASSLDRRWVQFFGPGTRLTVL.

This chain uses TRBV10-3 with TRBJ2-2, with D hard to call. The CDR3 spans 16 residues. Trimming removed 10 bases from V and 3 bases from J, with 21 bases in between. CDR1 and CDR2 from the germline V gene are ENHRY and SYGVKD. The CDR3 DNA reads TGTGCCACCATGAAATCCGGCGGTGGGGACACCGGGGAGCTGTTTTTT. It is translated as CATMKSGGGDTGELFF.

V gene TRBV7-9 combines with J gene TRBJ2-7; D uncertain. The CDR3 is made up of 13 amino acids. Looked up from germline, CDR1 is SEHNR and CDR2 is FQNEAQ (reference sequence). Trimming left V 5 bases short and J 4 bases short, with 12 bases between. The CDR3 DNA reads TGTGCCAGCAGCCTGGGTGACATTTACGAGCAGTACTTC. As protein: CASSLGDIYEQYF.

The chain recombines TRBV27 with TRBJ2-1; D ambiguous. V lost 2 bases to trimming and J lost 7 bases, with 21 bases between them. CDR1 and CDR2 from the germline V gene are MNHEY and SMNVEV (reference sequence). This CDR3 spans 17 amino acids. Here the CDR3 reads CASSLGAGSLNNNEQFF. The CDR3 DNA is TGTGCCAGCAGTTTAGGTGCCGGTAGCCTGAACAATAATGAGCAGTTCTTC.

The chain employs TRBV6-5 and TRBJ2-2; tentatively, D is TRBD1 (6 bases). CDR1 MNHEY and CDR2 SVGAGI come from the germline V gene. The CDR3 is made up of 15 amino acids. V lost 7 bases, J lost 1 base, and 13 bases lay in between. The CDR3 sequence is CASTDPTGNTGELFF. The DNA of the CDR3 is TGTGCCAGCACCGACCCGACAGGGAACACCGGGGAGCTGTTTTTT.

The genes are TRBV9 and TRBJ2-1, with D tentatively TRBD1 or TRBD2 (5 bases each). The CDR3 runs to 16 residues. V lost 0 bases and J 2 bases, leaving 12 bases between the germline ends. Per germline, CDR1 SGDLS and CDR2 YYNGEE. The CDR3 DNA reads TGTGCCAGCAGCGTAGTCGGGGCGGACACCTACAATGAGCAGTTCTTC. Encoded protein: CASSVVGADTYNEQFF.